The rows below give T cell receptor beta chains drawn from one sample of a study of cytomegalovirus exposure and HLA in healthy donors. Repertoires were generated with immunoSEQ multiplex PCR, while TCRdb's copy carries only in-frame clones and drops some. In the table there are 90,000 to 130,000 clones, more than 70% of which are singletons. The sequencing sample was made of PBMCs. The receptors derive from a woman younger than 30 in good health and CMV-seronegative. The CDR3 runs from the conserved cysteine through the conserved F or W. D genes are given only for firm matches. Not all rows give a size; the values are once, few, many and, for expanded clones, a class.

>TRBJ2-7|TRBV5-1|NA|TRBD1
CASSGGTGVYEQYF
TGCGCCAGCAGCGGGGGGACAGGGGTCTACGAGCAGTACTTC
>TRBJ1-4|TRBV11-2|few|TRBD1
CASSRGGAPEKLFF
TGTGCCAGCAGCCGAGGGGGCGCCCCCGAAAAACTGTTTTTT
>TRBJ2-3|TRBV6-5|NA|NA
CASSYSHGSTDTQYF
TGTGCCAGCAGTTACTCTCACGGGAGTACAGATACGCAGTATTTT
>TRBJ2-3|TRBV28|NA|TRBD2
CASSSPAGDTDTQYF
TGTGCCAGCAGTTCTCCAGCGGGAGACACAGATACGCAGTATTTT
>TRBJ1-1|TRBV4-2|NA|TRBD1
CASSVRGLTEAFF
TGTGCCAGCAGTGTTAGGGGGCTCACTGAAGCTTTCTTT
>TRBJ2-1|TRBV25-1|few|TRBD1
CASSAGQAYNEQFF
TGTGCCAGCAGTGCCGGACAGGCTTACAATGAGCAGTTCTTC
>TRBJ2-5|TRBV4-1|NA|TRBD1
CASSQPGQGRETQYF
TGCGCCAGCAGCCAACCCGGACAGGGGAGAGAGACCCAGTACTTC
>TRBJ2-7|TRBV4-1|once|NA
CASSQDTQAPREQYF
TGCGCCAGCAGCCAAGATACGCAGGCCCCCAGGGAGCAGTACTTC
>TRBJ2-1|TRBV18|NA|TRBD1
CASRDRGYEQFF
TGTGCCAGTCGGGACAGGGGGTATGAGCAGTTCTTC
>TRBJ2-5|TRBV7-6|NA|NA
CASSSVSQETQYF
TGTGCCAGCAGCTCCGTGAGCCAAGAGACCCAGTACTTC
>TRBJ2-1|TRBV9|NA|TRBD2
CASSGEASGLNEQFF
TGTGCCAGCAGCGGAGAGGCTAGCGGGCTGAATGAGCAGTTCTTC
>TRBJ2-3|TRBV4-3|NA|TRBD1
CASVGRDRSTDTQYF
TGCGCCAGCGTAGGGCGGGACAGGTCGACAGATACGCAGTATTTT
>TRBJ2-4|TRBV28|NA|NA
CASSARGSGVKNIQYF
TGTGCCAGCAGTGCTAGAGGGTCAGGCGTCAAAAACATTCAGTACTTC
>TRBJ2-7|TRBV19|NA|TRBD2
CASSGGDSGSRYEQYF
TGTGCCAGTAGTGGGGGGGATAGCGGAAGTCGCTACGAGCAGTACTTC
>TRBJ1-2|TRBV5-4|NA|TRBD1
CASRFQDRAVYGYTF
TGTGCCAGCAGATTTCAGGACAGGGCCGTATATGGCTACACCTTC
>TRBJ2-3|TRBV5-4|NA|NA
CASSSQGTQYF
TGTGCCAGCAGCTCGCAGGGGACGCAGTATTTT
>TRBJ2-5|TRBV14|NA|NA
CASSPRDWQETQYF
TGTGCCAGCAGCCCGCGGGACTGGCAAGAGACCCAGTACTTC
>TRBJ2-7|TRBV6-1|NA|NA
CASSEAQRITYEQYF
TGTGCCAGCAGTGAAGCGCAGCGAATTACCTACGAGCAGTACTTC
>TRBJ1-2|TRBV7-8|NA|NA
CASSLVHGGYTF
TGTGCCAGCAGCTTAGTGCACGGTGGCTACACCTTC
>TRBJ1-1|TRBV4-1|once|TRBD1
CASSPTQGASTEAFF
TGCGCCAGCAGCCCGACACAGGGGGCGAGTACTGAAGCTTTCTTT
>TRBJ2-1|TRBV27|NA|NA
CASGAIGGNEQFF
TGTGCCAGCGGTGCTATCGGCGGGAATGAGCAGTTCTTC
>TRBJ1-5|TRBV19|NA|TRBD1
CASSMRQGDQPQHF
TGTGCCAGTAGTATGAGACAGGGGGATCAGCCCCAGCATTTT
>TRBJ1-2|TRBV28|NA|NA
CASSLGRINYGYTF
TGTGCCAGCAGTTTGGGGAGGATAAACTATGGCTACACCTTC
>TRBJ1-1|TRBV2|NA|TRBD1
CATTSDRGRTEAFF
TGTGCCACCACTTCGGACAGGGGGAGAACTGAAGCTTTCTTT